This passage covers 25 T cell receptor beta chains from one sample sequenced in a study of T cells expressing NK-cell markers (dated by TCRdb to the early 2020s). The library relied on 5' RACE. Sequenced on an Illumina HiSeq 2000. After the reads were reprocessed by TCRdb, one entry was made per CDR3 protein sequence, with no DNA. For this sample, the table gives a few hundred thousand distinct CDR3 sequences. The ten largest clonotypes hold under 4.5% of the sample. The source material was blood T cells: a sorted CD56 or NKG2C T cell subset, CD4+ or CD8+ T cells, or bulk PBMC T cells (not recorded which). The receptor set was obtained from a man younger than 30 in good health. Donor details come from another sample of the same person, matched by shared clones.

The genes are TRBV5-5 and TRBJ2-2; TCRdb outputs TRBD2, but without DNA this stays unchecked. The CDR3 loop spans 17 amino acids. CDR1 and CDR2 (germline): SGHKS, YYEKEE (reference sequence). The CDR3: CASSLGPAGRTTGELFF.

The rearrangement uses TRBV5-1 and TRBJ1-4. The CDR3 spans 13 residues. CDR1 is SGHRS and CDR2 is YFSETQ in the germline V gene. CDR3 region: CASREGTNEKLFF.

This rearrangement joins TRBV4-2 to TRBJ2-5; no DNA is available, so the TRBD2 call from TCRdb remains unchecked. Germline CDR1 and CDR2: LGHNA and YNFKEQ. This CDR3 has 16 amino acids. CDR3 protein: CASSQGLAGGPETQYF.

CDR3: CASRTAPGQLGLSGANVLTF. V is TRBV5-1 and J is TRBJ2-6; lacking DNA, the TRBD1 call made by TCRdb goes unchecked. The germline V gene has CDR1 SGHRS and CDR2 YFSETQ. CDR3 length equals 20 residues.

This chain joins TRBV10-1 and TRBJ2-5. Germline-derived CDR1 and CDR2 are WNHNN and SYGVQD (reference sequence). The CDR3 has 14 residues. CDR3 sequence: CASSSQVSQETQYF.

This rearrangement joins TRBV14 to TRBJ2-7; TCRdb names TRBD1, which stays unverified in the absence of DNA. The germline V gene encodes CDR1 SGHDN and CDR2 FVKESK. This CDR3 contains 15 residues. CDR3 region: CASSHPGQVAYEQYF.

This rearrangement joins TRBV30 to TRBJ2-1; TCRdb's assignment of TRBD2 cannot be checked, as there is no DNA. The germline V gene encodes CDR1 GTSNPN and CDR2 SVGIG (reference sequence). The CDR3 is made up of 16 amino acids. CDR3 sequence: CAWSVRVAGGNNEQFF.

V gene TRBV5-5 combines with J gene TRBJ1-5. CDR1 is SGHKS and CDR2 is YYEKEE in the germline V gene (reference sequence). CDR3 size: 14 residues. The CDR3: CASSLAVFNQPQHF.

This chain connects TRBV5-1 to TRBJ2-5; TCRdb's D gene call, TRBD2, goes unchecked for lack of DNA. The CDR3 contains 16 residues. Looked up from germline, CDR1 is SGHRS and CDR2 is YFSETQ. CDR3 amino acids: CASSLGPVGPRETQYF.

The V gene is TRBV12-3 or TRBV12-4, the J gene TRBJ2-2. The CDR3 spans 16 residues. The CDR3 sequence is CASSLARATNTGELFF.

The V and J genes are TRBV7-6 and TRBJ2-2; without DNA, the TCRdb call of TRBD1 cannot be checked. Germline CDR1 and CDR2: SGHVS and FNYEAQ. The CDR3 totals 14 residues. The CDR3 reads CASSLVWGTGELFF.

The CDR3 sequence is CSAYLTRTATDTQYF. The V and J genes are TRBV20-1 and TRBJ2-3; the D call from TCRdb, TRBD1, cannot be confirmed without DNA. Germline V lookup: CDR1 DFQATT, CDR2 SNEGSKA (reference sequence). The length of the CDR3 is 15 residues.

This rearrangement joins TRBV20-1 to TRBJ2-3; TCRdb's D call of TRBD2 is untestable without DNA. Germline CDR1 is DFQATT and CDR2 is SNEGSKA (reference sequence). The CDR3 is 18 residues long. The CDR3 reads CSAAEGVRGRFGTDTQYF.

The chain is built from TRBV5-1 and TRBJ1-1; TCRdb's assignment of TRBD1 cannot be checked, as there is no DNA. The germline V gene encodes CDR1 SGHRS and CDR2 YFSETQ. The CDR3 has 15 residues. This chain's CDR3 is CASSRITGLNTEAFF.

The rearrangement uses TRBV11-2 and TRBJ1-2; TCRdb's D call of TRBD1 is untestable without DNA. This CDR3 contains 14 residues. Per germline, CDR1 SGHAT and CDR2 FQNNGV. The CDR3 loop reads CASRQPGQIVRYTF.

This chain joins TRBV25-1 and TRBJ2-2; TCRdb returns TRBD1, unconfirmable since there is no DNA. Germline CDR1 and CDR2: MGHDK and SYGVNS. This CDR3 comprises 15 residues. CDR3: CASSEPGQHTGELFF.

The chain employs TRBV11-2 and TRBJ2-3. The CDR3 totals 13 residues. Germline V CDR1 and CDR2: SGHAT, FQNNGV. The CDR3: CASSLYRLDTQYF.

The V gene is TRBV5-1, the J gene TRBJ2-3; TCRdb names TRBD2, which stays unverified in the absence of DNA. Per germline, CDR1 SGHRS and CDR2 YFSETQ. This CDR3 is built from 14 residues. The CDR3 is CASSLRAGGDTQYF.

J is TRBJ2-2 and V is TRBV5-1; lacking DNA, the TRBD2 call made by TCRdb goes unchecked. This CDR3 spans 21 amino acids. From germline, CDR1 is SGHRS and CDR2 YFSETQ. The CDR3 sequence: CASSLIPGLAGIQGYAGELFF. Looking up the rest from reference TRBV5-1 and TRBJ2-2 gives the full variable domain: KAGVTQTPRYLIKTRGQQVTLSCSPISGHRSVSWYQQTPGQGLQFLFEYFSETQRNKGNFPGRFSGRQFSNSRSEMNVSTLELGDSALYLCASSLIPGLAGIQGYAGELFFGEGSRLTVL.

This sequence joins TRBV19 and TRBJ2-2; TCRdb gives TRBD2 as the D gene, but with no DNA this cannot be confirmed. The length of the CDR3 is 15 residues. CDR1 and CDR2 from the germline V gene are LNHDA and SQIVND (reference sequence). CDR3: CASSKEGRGTGELFF.

The chain links TRBV12-3 or TRBV12-4 to TRBJ1-2. The CDR3 spans 14 residues. CDR3 region: CASSLGGTGTGYTF.

The chain links TRBV7-2 to TRBJ2-1. The CDR3 has 16 amino acids. Germline lookup yields CDR1 SGHTA and CDR2 FQGNSA. The CDR3 reads CASSQNYPSSYNEQFF.

J is TRBJ1-2 and V is TRBV12-3 or TRBV12-4; lacking DNA, the TRBD1 call made by TCRdb goes unchecked. The CDR3 extends over 13 amino acids. CDR3 sequence reads: CASRQQGLGGYTF.

The V call is TRBV24-1, the J call TRBJ2-5; TCRdb's D call of TRBD1 is untestable without DNA. The CDR3 is 15 residues long. Germline V gene lookup returns CDR1 KGHDR and CDR2 SFDVKD. CDR3 loop: CATSDSRTGLATQYF.

V gene TRBV28 combines with J gene TRBJ2-5; TCRdb's D call, TRBD2, is unchecked because there is no DNA. Germline V gene sequence: CDR1 MDHEN, CDR2 SYDVKM. There are 22 residues in the CDR3. CDR3 loop: CASRPNTYGTSGRAAKQETQYF.